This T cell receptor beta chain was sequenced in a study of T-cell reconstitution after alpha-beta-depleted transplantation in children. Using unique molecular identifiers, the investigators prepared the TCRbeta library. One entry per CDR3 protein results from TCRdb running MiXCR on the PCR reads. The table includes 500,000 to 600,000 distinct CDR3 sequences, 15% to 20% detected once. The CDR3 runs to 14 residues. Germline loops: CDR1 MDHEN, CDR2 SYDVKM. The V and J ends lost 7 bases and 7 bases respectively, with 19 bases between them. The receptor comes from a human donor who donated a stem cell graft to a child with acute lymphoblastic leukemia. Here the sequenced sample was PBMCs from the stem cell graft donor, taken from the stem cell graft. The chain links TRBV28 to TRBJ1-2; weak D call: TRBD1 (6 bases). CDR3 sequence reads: CASKGGGPLGGYTF. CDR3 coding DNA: TGTGCCAGCAAAGGTGGGGGGCCACTAGGTGGCTACACCTTC.